Shown below are 18 T cell receptor beta chains from a single sample sequenced in a study of Graves' ophthalmopathy and Graves' hyperthyroidism. RNA served as the template for amplifying TCR beta CDR3 regions. First-round RT-PCR with HTBI primers preceded a second-round multiplex PCR. TCRdb re-analysed the multiplex PCR reads in MiXCR, keeping a single row per CDR3 protein. The sample carries roughly 610,000 distinct CDR3 sequences, 22% recorded once. The sample taken for sequencing was peripheral blood. The origin of the receptors is a woman aged 18-29 years with stable Graves' hyperthyroidism. Some clones in this sample may be carry-over from other donors' samples.

This clonotype appeared many times. The chain carries TRBV6-1 and TRBJ1-5; D uncertain. With 3 bases removed from V and 0 bases from J, the gap between germline ends came to 6 bases. Germline V gives CDR1 MNHNS, CDR2 SASEGT. The CDR3 is 14 amino acids. CDR3 loop: CASSDRYSNQPQHF. The DNA of the CDR3 is TGTGCCAGCAGTGATCGGTATAGCAATCAGCCCCAGCATTTT.

This clonotype was counted only a few times. The chain is built from TRBV20-1 and TRBJ1-1; 10 bases agree with TRBD1. V lost 2 bases and J lost 6; bases outside the gene matches: 9. Germline assignment: CDR1 DFQATT and CDR2 SNEGSKA (reference sequence). This CDR3 spans 15 amino acids. The CDR3, as DNA: TGCAGTGCTAGATTTGACAGGGGGCGGGGCGCTGAAGCTTTCTTT. Translated: CSARFDRGRGAEAFF.

This clonotype was seen ten or more times. This chain uses TRBV2 with TRBJ2-7; D is undetermined. V lost 2 bases and J 3 bases, leaving 5 bases between the germline ends. The length of the CDR3 is 12 residues. CDR1 is SNHLY and CDR2 is FYNNEI in the germline V gene. CDR3 nucleotides: TGTGCCAGCAGTGAACAGGACTACGAGCAGTACTTC. Its protein is CASSEQDYEQYF.

The chain combines TRBV6-1 with TRBJ2-7, with D hard to call. The V end was cut by 6 bases, the J end by 1 base, with 13 bases between. The CDR3 extends over 14 amino acids. Germline loops: CDR1 MNHNS, CDR2 SASEGT. The CDR3 sequence is CASRPLSLSYEQYF. The CDR3 bases are TGTGCCAGCAGACCCCTCTCGCTATCCTACGAGCAGTACTTC.

The genes are TRBV30 and TRBJ2-2; D not certain. This CDR3 spans 14 amino acids. V lost 0 bases and J lost 2, with 7 bases in between. Looked up from germline, CDR1 is GTSNPN and CDR2 is SVGIG (reference sequence). DNA for the CDR3: TGTGCCTGGAGTGTAGCCCACAACACCGGGGAGCTGTTTTTT. Protein product: CAWSVAHNTGELFF. The full variable domain, completed using reference TRBV30 and TRBJ2-2, is SQTIHQWPATLVQPVGSPLSLECTVEGTSNPNLYWYRQAAGRGLQLLFYSVGIGQISSEVPQNLSASRPQDRQFILSSKKLLLSDSGFYLCAWSVAHNTGELFFGEGSRLTVL.

Many counts were recorded for this clonotype. CDR3 coding DNA: TGCAGTGCTAGAGCTCAGGACTATGGCTACACCTTC. Its protein product is CSARAQDYGYTF. The chain carries TRBV20-1 and TRBJ1-2; no firm D call. Trimming stripped 1 base from V and 3 bases from J, with 6 bases between. Germline assignment: CDR1 DFQATT and CDR2 SNEGSKA (reference sequence). The CDR3 extends over 12 amino acids.

This clonotype has a count of ten or more. This chain connects TRBV5-1 to TRBJ2-7; no clear D. Germline-derived CDR1 and CDR2 are SGHRS and YFSETQ. V was cut by 0 bases and J by 7 bases, with 11 bases left in between. This CDR3 spans 13 amino acids. In nucleotides, the CDR3 is TGCGCCAGCAGCTTGGCGGCCGCCCTGGAGCAGTACTTC. This translates into CASSLAAALEQYF.

This clonotype appeared many times. This chain links TRBV7-9 with TRBJ2-5; D may correspond to TRBD1 or TRBD2 (5 bases each). The CDR3 length is 13 residues. Trimming pared 5 bases from V and 5 bases from J, leaving 12 bases between. CDR1 SEHNR and CDR2 FQNEAQ come from the germline V gene (reference sequence). CDR3 protein: CASSPGTRETQYF. The CDR3 DNA follows: TGTGCCAGCAGCCCAGGGACGAGGGAGACCCAGTACTTC.

The chain recombines TRBV30 with TRBJ2-7; no reliable D call. The ends were cut back, 0 bases at V and 2 bases at J, with 11 bases in the middle. CDR3 length: 14 residues. CDR1 is GTSNPN and CDR2 is SVGIG in the germline V gene (reference sequence). Here the CDR3 reads CAWSVGRAAYEQYF. The CDR3 DNA is TGTGCCTGGAGTGTAGGAAGGGCGGCCTACGAGCAGTACTTC.

This chain links TRBV12-3 or TRBV12-4 with TRBJ1-1, with D perhaps TRBD1 (6 bases). The germline V and J ends were trimmed by 5 bases and 8 bases, with 12 bases remaining between them. The CDR3 length is 12 residues. The chain's CDR3 is CASSPLDREAFF. CDR3 coding DNA: TGTGCCAGCAGTCCCCTTGACAGGGAAGCTTTCTTT.

This sequence joins TRBV28 and TRBJ1-6, with 9 bases lining up with TRBD1. The V gene end was trimmed by 5 bases and the J gene end by 8 bases; junction bases not matched to a gene: 7. Germline V gene sequence: CDR1 MDHEN, CDR2 SYDVKM. This CDR3 contains 15 residues. The CDR3 DNA is TGTGCCAGCAGTCAAGTTACAGGGGGCGATTCACCCCTCCACTTT. It encodes CASSQVTGGDSPLHF.

The CDR3 here is CASSFGRDRGGEQYF. For the CDR3, the DNA is TGTGCCAGCAGTTTCGGCCGGGACAGGGGCGGGGAGCAGTACTTC. The chain employs TRBV27 and TRBJ2-7, with TRBD1 identical over 10 bases. The junction had 9 bases not matched to a gene; V was cut back by 3 bases and J by 7 bases. Germline CDR1 reads MNHEY; CDR2 reads SMNVEV (reference sequence). CDR3 length: 15 residues.

At least ten counts were recorded for this clonotype. V gene TRBV28 combines with J gene TRBJ2-5; 11 nucleotides line up with TRBD2. The CDR3 is 18 residues long. The V and J ends lost 10 bases and 1 base, in that order; junction bases with no gene match: 17. Germline CDR1 and CDR2: MDHEN and SYDVKM. Written as DNA, the CDR3 is TGTGCCACCTTCGACAGGGTCTTTCTAGCGGGGGGCCAAGAGACCCAGTACTTC. Amino acid sequence: CATFDRVFLAGGQETQYF. The full variable domain, with the rest looked up from reference TRBV28 and TRBJ2-5, is DVKVTQSSRYLVKRTGEKVFLECVQDMDHENMFWYRQDPGLGLRLIYFSYDVKMKEKGDIPEGYSVSREKKERFSLILESASTNQTSMYLCATFDRVFLAGGQETQYFGPGTRLLVL.

This clonotype was found many times. This CDR3 reads CATLGTGSLGYGYTF. The CDR3 DNA follows: TGTGCCACCCTTGGGACAGGCTCCTTGGGCTATGGCTACACCTTC. The chain is built from TRBV10-3 and TRBJ1-2; 8 bases fit TRBD1. Germline lookup yields CDR1 ENHRY and CDR2 SYGVKD. V gave up 10 bases and J gave up 4 bases; unmatched junction bases: 14. The CDR3 runs to 15 residues.

This clonotype has at least ten counts. This rearrangement joins TRBV27 to TRBJ1-6, with 7 bases aligning to TRBD1. CDR1 and CDR2 (germline): MNHEY, SMNVEV (reference sequence). V shed 3 bases and J 5 bases; nucleotides not matched to a gene: 1. CDR3 size: 14 residues. The chain's CDR3 is CASSFDRDNSPLHF. Written as DNA, the CDR3 is TGTGCCAGCAGTTTTGACAGGGATAATTCACCCCTCCACTTT.

This clonotype was detected only a few times. The rearrangement links TRBV20-1 to TRBJ2-5, with D perhaps assigned TRBD1 or TRBD2 (5 bases each). The CDR3 extends over 13 amino acids. Per germline, CDR1 DFQATT and CDR2 SNEGSKA (reference sequence). With 3 bases removed from V and 0 bases from J, the gap between germline ends came to 8 bases. The CDR3 DNA sequence: TGCAGTGCTAGGGGGACGCACCAAGAGACCCAGTACTTC. This translates into CSARGTHQETQYF.

Ten or more counts support this clonotype. V is TRBV12-3 or TRBV12-4 and J is TRBJ1-5, with D perhaps matching TRBD1 (5 bases). Deletions cut 6 bases from V and 0 bases from J, with 15 bases between. This CDR3 has 16 amino acids. The CDR3 protein is CASSRGDVDSNQPQHF. The CDR3 DNA reads TGTGCCAGCAGCCGTGGGGACGTTGATAGCAATCAGCCCCAGCATTTT.

The CDR3 reads CASFPAHPYF. DNA of the CDR3: TGTGCCAGCTTCCCCGCCCACCCGTACTTC. This rearrangement joins TRBV27 to TRBJ2-4; D unresolved. This CDR3 has 10 amino acids. Trimming left V 8 bases short and J 15 bases short, with 14 bases between. Germline-derived CDR1 and CDR2 are MNHEY and SMNVEV (reference sequence).